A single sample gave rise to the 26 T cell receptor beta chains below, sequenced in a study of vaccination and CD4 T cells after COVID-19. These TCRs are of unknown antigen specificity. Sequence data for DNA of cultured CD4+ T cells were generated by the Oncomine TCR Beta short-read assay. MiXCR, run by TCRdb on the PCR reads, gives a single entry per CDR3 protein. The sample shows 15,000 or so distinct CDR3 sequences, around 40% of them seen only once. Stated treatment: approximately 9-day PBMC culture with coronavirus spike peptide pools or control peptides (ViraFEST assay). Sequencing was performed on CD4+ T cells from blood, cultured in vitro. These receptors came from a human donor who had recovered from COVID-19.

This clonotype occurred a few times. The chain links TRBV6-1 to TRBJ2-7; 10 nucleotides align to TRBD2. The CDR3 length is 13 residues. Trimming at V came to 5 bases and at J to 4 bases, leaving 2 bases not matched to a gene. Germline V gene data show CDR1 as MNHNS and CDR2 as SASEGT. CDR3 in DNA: TGTGCCAGCAGTCGGACTAGCGGTTACGAGCAGTACTTC. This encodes CASSRTSGYEQYF.

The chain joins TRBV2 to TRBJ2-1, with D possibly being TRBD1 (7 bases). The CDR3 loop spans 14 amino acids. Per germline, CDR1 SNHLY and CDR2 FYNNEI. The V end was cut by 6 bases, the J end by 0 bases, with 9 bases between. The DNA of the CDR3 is TGTGCCAGCAGGCAGGGGGGCTCCTACAATGAGCAGTTCTTC. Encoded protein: CASRQGGSYNEQFF.

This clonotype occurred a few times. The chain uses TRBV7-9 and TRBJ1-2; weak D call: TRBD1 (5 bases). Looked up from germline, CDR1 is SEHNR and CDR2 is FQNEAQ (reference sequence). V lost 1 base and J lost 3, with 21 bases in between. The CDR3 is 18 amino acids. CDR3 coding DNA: TGTGCCAGCAGCTTAGTAGCGGGGCTCCGCGTTTTGGACTATGGCTACACCTTC. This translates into CASSLVAGLRVLDYGYTF.

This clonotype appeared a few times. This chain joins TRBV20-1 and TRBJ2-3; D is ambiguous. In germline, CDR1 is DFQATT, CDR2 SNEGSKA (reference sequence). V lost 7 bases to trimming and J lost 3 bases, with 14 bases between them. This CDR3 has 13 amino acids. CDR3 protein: CSVPRTTTDTQYF. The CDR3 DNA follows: TGCAGTGTTCCACGGACGACAACAGATACGCAGTATTTT.

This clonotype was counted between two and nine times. The CDR3, as DNA: TGTGCCAGTAGTATAACGGACAGGGCTGGCAATCAGCCCCAGCATTTT. Translating gives CASSITDRAGNQPQHF. The chain couples TRBV19 to TRBJ1-5; 8 nucleotides match TRBD1. The CDR3 has 16 residues. V was pared by 2 bases and J by 2 bases, with 5 bases of the junction left unmatched. CDR1 LNHDA and CDR2 SQIVND come from the germline V gene (reference sequence).

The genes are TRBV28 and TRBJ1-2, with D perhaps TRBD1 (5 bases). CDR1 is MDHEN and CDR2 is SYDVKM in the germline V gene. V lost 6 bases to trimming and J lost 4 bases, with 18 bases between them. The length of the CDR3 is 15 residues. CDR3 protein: CASSTPWGGVYGYTF. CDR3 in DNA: TGTGCCAGCAGCACCCCTTGGGGCGGAGTCTATGGCTACACCTTC.

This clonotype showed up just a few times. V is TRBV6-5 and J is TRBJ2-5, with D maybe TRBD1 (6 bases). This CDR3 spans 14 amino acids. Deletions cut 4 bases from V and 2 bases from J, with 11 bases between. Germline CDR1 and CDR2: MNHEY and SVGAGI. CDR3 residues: CASSLRTAQETQYF. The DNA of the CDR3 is TGTGCCAGCAGTTTACGGACAGCTCAAGAGACCCAGTACTTC.

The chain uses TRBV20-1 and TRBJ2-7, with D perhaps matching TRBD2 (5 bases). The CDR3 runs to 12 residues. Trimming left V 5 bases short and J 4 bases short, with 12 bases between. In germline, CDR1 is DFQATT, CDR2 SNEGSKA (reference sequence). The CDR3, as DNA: TGCAGTGCTCCCTGGAGGAGGTACGAGCAGTACTTC. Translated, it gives CSAPWRRYEQYF.

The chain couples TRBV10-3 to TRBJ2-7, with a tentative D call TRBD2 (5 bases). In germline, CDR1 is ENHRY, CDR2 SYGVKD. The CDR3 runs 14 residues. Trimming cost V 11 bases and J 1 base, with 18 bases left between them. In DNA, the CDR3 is TGTGCCGTGTCCGACGGAGAGCGGTCCTACGAGCAGTACTTC. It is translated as CAVSDGERSYEQYF.

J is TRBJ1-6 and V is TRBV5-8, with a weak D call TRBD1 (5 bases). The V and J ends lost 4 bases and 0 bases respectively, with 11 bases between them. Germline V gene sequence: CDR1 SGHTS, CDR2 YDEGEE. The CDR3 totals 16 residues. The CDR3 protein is CASSRYRSSYNSPLHF. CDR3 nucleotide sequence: TGTGCCAGCAGCCGCTACAGGAGCTCCTATAATTCACCCCTCCACTTT.

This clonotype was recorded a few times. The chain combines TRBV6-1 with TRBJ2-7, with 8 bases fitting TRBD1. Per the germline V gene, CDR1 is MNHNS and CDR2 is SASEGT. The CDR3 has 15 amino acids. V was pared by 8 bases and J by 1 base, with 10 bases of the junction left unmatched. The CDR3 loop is CASGRGTGASYEQYF. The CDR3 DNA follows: TGTGCCAGCGGACGTGGGACAGGAGCTTCCTACGAGCAGTACTTC.

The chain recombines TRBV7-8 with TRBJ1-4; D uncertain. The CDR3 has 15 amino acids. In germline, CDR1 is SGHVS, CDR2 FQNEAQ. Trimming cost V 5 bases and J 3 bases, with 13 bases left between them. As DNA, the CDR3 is TGTGCCAGCAGCCTATCATTACAGCCTAATGAAAAACTGTTTTTT. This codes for CASSLSLQPNEKLFF.

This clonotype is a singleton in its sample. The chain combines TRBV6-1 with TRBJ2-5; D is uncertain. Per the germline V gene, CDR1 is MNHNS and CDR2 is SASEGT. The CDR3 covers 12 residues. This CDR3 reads CSLLIPQETQYF. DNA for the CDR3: TGTTCCCTACTTATACCCCAAGAGACCCAGTACTTC.

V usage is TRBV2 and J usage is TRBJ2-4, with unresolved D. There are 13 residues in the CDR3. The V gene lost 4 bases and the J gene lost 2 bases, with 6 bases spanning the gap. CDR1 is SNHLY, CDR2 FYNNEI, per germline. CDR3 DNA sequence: TGTGCCAGCAGTGGGGGAACCAAAAACATTCAGTACTTC. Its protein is CASSGGTKNIQYF.

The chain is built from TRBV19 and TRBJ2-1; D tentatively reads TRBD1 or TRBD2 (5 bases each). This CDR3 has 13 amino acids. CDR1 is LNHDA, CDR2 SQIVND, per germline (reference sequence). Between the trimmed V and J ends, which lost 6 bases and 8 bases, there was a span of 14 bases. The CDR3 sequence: CASRRVGADEQFF. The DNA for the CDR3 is TGTGCCAGTAGGAGAGTCGGGGCCGATGAGCAGTTCTTC.

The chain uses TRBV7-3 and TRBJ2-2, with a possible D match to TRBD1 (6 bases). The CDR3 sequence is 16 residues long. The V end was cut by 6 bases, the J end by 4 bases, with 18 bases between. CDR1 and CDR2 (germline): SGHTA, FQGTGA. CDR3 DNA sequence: TGTGCCAGCAGTCGACCCACAGGGACGGGCACCGGGGAGCTGTTTTTT. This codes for CASSRPTGTGTGELFF.

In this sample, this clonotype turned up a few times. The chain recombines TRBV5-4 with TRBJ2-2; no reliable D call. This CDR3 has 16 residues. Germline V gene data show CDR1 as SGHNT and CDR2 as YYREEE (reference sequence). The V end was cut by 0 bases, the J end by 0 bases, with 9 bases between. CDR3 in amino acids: CASSLVGGANTGELFF. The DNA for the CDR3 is TGTGCCAGCAGCTTGGTGGGCGGCGCGAACACCGGGGAGCTGTTTTTT. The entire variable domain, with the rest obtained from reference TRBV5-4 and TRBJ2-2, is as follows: ETGVTQSPTHLIKTRGQQVTLRCSSQSGHNTVSWYQQALGQGPQFIFQYYREEENGRGNFPPRFSGLQFPNYSSELNVNALELDDSALYLCASSLVGGANTGELFFGEGSRLTVL.

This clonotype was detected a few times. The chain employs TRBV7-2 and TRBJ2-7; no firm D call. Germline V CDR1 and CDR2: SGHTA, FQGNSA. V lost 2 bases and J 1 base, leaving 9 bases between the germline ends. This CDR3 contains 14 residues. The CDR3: CASSLYLTSYEQYF. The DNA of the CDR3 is TGTGCCAGCAGCTTATATCTTACTTCCTACGAGCAGTACTTC.

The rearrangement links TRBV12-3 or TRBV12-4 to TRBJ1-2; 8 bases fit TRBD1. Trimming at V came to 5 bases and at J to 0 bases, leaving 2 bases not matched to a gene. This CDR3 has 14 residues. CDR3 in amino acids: CASSPTGANYGYTF. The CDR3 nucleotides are TGTGCCAGCAGTCCGACAGGGGCTAACTATGGCTACACCTTC.

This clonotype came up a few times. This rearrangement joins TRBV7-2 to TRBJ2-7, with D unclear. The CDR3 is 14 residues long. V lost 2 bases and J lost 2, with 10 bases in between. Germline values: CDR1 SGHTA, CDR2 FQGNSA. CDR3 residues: CASSLQADAYEQYF. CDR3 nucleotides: TGTGCCAGCAGCTTACAGGCGGACGCCTACGAGCAGTACTTC. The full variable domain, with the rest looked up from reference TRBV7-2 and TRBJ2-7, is GAGVSQSPSNKVTEKGKDVELRCDPISGHTALYWYRQSLGQGLEFLIYFQGNSAPDKSGLPSDRFSAERTGGSVSTLTIQRTQQEDSAVYLCASSLQADAYEQYFGPGTRLTVT.

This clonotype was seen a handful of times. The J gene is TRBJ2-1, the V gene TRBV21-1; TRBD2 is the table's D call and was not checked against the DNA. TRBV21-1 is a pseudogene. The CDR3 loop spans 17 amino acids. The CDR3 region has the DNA TGTGCCAGCAGCAACGGGGCCCGGGAGGGCATTTACAATGAGCAGTTCTTC. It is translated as CASSNGAREGIYNEQFF.

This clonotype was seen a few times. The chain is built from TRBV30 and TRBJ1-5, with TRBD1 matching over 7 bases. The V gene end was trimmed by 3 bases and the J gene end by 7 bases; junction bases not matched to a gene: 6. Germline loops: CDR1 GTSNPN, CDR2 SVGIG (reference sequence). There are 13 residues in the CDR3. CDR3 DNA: TGTGCCTGGAGCGAACAGGGGAGGCAGCCCCAGCATTTT. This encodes CAWSEQGRQPQHF.

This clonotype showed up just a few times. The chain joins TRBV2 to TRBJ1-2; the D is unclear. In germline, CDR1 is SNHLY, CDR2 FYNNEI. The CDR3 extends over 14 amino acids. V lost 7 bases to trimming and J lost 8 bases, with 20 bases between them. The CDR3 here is CASTPSGGSLGYTF. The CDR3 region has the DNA TGTGCCAGCACCCCAAGCGGCGGATCCCTGGGCTACACCTTC.

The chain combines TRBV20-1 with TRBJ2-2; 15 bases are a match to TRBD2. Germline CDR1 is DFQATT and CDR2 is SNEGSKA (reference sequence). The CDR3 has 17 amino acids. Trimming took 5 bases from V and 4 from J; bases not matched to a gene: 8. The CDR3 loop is CSAPGTSGRWGTGELFF. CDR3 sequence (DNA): TGCAGTGCTCCTGGGACTAGCGGGAGGTGGGGCACCGGGGAGCTGTTTTTT.

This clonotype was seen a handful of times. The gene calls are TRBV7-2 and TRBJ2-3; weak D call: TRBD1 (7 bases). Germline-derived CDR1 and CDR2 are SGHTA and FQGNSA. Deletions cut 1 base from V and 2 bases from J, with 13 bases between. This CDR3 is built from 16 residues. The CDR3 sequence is CASSLGAGQYTDTQYF. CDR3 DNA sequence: TGTGCCAGCAGCTTAGGGGCGGGACAGTACACAGATACGCAGTATTTT.

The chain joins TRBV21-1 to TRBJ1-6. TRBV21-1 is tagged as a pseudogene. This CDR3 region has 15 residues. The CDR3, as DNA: TGTGCCAGCAGCAAGCTGGGATTGTGTAATTCACCCCTCCACTTT. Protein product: CASSKLGLCNSPLHF.